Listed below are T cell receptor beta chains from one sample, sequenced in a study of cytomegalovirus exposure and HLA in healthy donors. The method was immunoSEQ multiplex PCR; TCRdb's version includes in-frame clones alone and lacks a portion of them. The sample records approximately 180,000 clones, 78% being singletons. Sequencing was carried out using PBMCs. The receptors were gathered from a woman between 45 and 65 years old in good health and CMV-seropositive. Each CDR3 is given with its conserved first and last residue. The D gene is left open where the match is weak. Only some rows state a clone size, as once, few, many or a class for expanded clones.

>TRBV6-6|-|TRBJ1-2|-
TGTGCCAGCAGTACCAGGGAGGGCTATGGCTACACCTTC
CASSTREGYGYTF
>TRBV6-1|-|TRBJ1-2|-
TGTGCCAGCACTTTTAATCGCGATCGGGGCTACACCTTC
CASTFNRDRGYTF
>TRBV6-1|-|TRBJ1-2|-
TGTGCCAGCAAGAACAGCCTCCTTCTTGGCTACACCTTC
CASKNSLLLGYTF
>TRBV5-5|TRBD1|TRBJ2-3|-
TGTGCCAGCAGTTCGGGGGCCGGGACAGGGAGCACAGATACGCAGTATTTT
CASSSGAGTGSTDTQYF
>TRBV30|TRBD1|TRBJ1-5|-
TGTGCCTGGAGTCCCGGGACAGGGGGCGGGAAAGTTCAGCCCCAGCATTTT
CAWSPGTGGGKVQPQHF
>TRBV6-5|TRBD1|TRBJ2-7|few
TGTGCCAGCAGTTACGACAGGGGCTACGAGCAGTACTTC
CASSYDRGYEQYF
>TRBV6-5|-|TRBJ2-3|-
TGTGCCAGCAGTGACGGGACTAGCACAGATACGCAGTATTTT
CASSDGTSTDTQYF
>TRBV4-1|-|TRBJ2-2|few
TGCGCCAGCAGCTCCCGGGCCAGCGGCAACACCGGGGAGCTGTTTTTT
CASSSRASGNTGELFF
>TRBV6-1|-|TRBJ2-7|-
TGTGCCAGCAAGGGGGTCCCCTCCTACGAGCAGTACTTC
CASKGVPSYEQYF
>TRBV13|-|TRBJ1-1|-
TGTGCCAGCAGCTTAGAACAGGGAAGAACTGAAGCTTTCTTT
CASSLEQGRTEAFF
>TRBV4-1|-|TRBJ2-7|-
TGCGCCAGCAGCCAAGTTGGGGGCGCCACCTACGAGCAGTACTTC
CASSQVGGATYEQYF
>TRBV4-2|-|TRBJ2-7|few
TGTGCCAGCAGCCAAGAACAGCGGGCCTACGAGCAGTACTTC
CASSQEQRAYEQYF
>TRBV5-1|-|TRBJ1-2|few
TGCGCCAGCAGCTTGGCCGAAGGCCTCAGGGCGGACTATGGCTACACCTTC
CASSLAEGLRADYGYTF